One and the same sample provided the 5 T cell receptor beta chains below, sequenced in a study of somatic mutations in cytotoxic T cells in rheumatoid arthritis. Only in-frame clones appear in the TCRdb table, and some are missing; sequencing was by immunoSEQ multiplex PCR. Of roughly 30,000 clones listed, approximately 78% are singletons. The sequencing sample was made of CD8+ T cells sorted from blood. These receptors were taken from an adult with rheumatoid arthritis.

The V and J genes are TRBV18 and TRBJ2-1; 7 nucleotides line up with TRBD2. This CDR3 contains 16 residues. Losses at the gene ends were 0 bases for V and 6 bases for J; bases not matched to a gene: 8. CDR1 KGHSH and CDR2 LQKENI come from the germline V gene. Here the CDR3 reads CASSPPEAGAFNEQFF. CDR3 sequence (DNA): TGTGCCAGCTCACCACCGGAGGCGGGAGCTTTCAATGAGCAGTTCTTC.

The V and J genes are TRBV4-2 and TRBJ1-2; no definite D call. Trimming removed 0 bases from V and 7 bases from J, with 12 bases in between. Germline CDR1 is LGHNA and CDR2 is YNFKEQ. CDR3 length: 14 residues. The CDR3 here is CASSQDNGARGYTF. For the CDR3, the DNA is TGTGCCAGCAGCCAAGATAATGGTGCTCGTGGCTACACCTTC.

The chain is built from TRBV5-6 and TRBJ2-7, with TRBD1 matching 8 bases. CDR3 length: 15 residues. Germline lookup yields CDR1 SGHDT and CDR2 YYEEEE. V was pared by 4 bases and J by 3 bases, with 9 bases of the junction left unmatched. The CDR3 loop is CASSTTGGLVYEQYF. DNA of the CDR3: TGTGCCAGCAGCACCACAGGGGGTCTTGTCTACGAGCAGTACTTC.

V is TRBV2 and J is TRBJ2-7; no reliable D call. CDR1 is SNHLY and CDR2 is FYNNEI in the germline V gene. The V gene lost 4 bases and the J gene lost 2 bases, with 9 bases spanning the gap. The CDR3 is 13 residues long. In nucleotides, the CDR3 is TGTGCCAGCAGTGCTCCCCAAACCTACGAGCAGTACTTC. This translates into CASSAPQTYEQYF.

V usage is TRBV7-9 and J usage is TRBJ1-2; D remains unclear. CDR1 SEHNR and CDR2 FQNEAQ come from the germline V gene (reference sequence). Trimming stripped 3 bases from V and 1 base from J, with 9 bases between. The CDR3 has 14 residues. CDR3 DNA: TGTGCCAGCAGCTTGGGTCAGATTAACTATGGCTACACCTTC. It specifies CASSLGQINYGYTF. Supplemented by reference TRBV7-9 and TRBJ1-2, the full variable domain reads DTGVSQNPRHKITKRGQNVTFRCDPISEHNRLYWYRQTLGQGPEFLTYFQNEAQLEKSRLLSDRFSAERPKGSFSTLEIQRTEQGDSAMYLCASSLGQINYGYTFGSGTRLTVV.